The clone carrying this TCR beta chain turned up a few times. What it binds is unknown. The entire patient cohort was treatment-naive prior to thyroid surgery. This specimen belongs to a study of metastatic and nonmetastatic thyroid tumors. Looking at the study overall: Comparison of repertoires was carried out across blood and tumor or nodule tissue from malignant and benign thyroid patients. Study observations and caveats: Reportedly, malignant thyroid tumors had significantly higher TCR beta diversity than benign nodules, in blood and tumor.

In the authors' methods: Differences in CDR3 between clinicopathological groups were drawn on to build a classifier intended to discriminate distant-metastatic papillary thyroid cancer patients. TCRdb re-processed the PCR reads through MiXCR. The V and J calls and clone size are TCRdb's, not the authors'. The data contain fewer than 25,000 clones, roughly 16% of them singletons. The ends were cut back, 10 bases at V and 4 bases at J, with 22 bases in the middle. CDR3 length: 15 amino acids. Looked up from germline, CDR1 is SNHLY and CDR2 is FYNNEI. The sample comprised tumor tissue. This chain connects TRBV2 to TRBJ1-2, with no clear D. The source is a female donor with papillary thyroid cancer or a benign thyroid nodule (not recorded which). Some clones in this sample may be carry-over from other donors' samples. This CDR3 reads CAILGSFGGIYGYTF. For the CDR3, the DNA is TGTGCCATTTTAGGCTCTTTCGGCGGCATCTATGGCTACACCTTC. Combining the CDR3 with reference TRBV2 and TRBJ1-2 gives the whole variable domain EPEVTQTPSHQVTQMGQEVILRCVPISNHLYFYWYRQILGQKVEFLVSFYNNEISEKSEIFDDQFSVERPDGSNFTLKIRSTKLEDSAMYFCAILGSFGGIYGYTFGSGTRLTVV.